This TCR beta chain was recorded in a study of blood T cell repertoires in COVID-19. Libraries were prepared by immunoSEQ multiplex PCR; TCRdb keeps only in-frame clonotypes and omits some of them. The sample has 100,000 to 150,000 clones, 85% seen once. Sequencing was done on a sample of peripheral blood. The clonotype comes from a man aged 80 or over with active or convalescent COVID-19.

The CDR3 spells CASSYGAMEDTQYF. The CDR3 region has the DNA TGTGCCAGCAGTTACGGGGCGATGGAGGATACGCAGTATTTT. This chain connects TRBV6-5 to TRBJ2-3; D perhaps matches TRBD1 (5 bases). This CDR3 has 14 residues. Germline CDR1 is MNHEY and CDR2 is SVGAGI. V was shortened by 2 bases and J by 6 bases, with 12 bases between the two germline ends.